This T cell receptor (beta chain) was captured in a study of somatic mutations in cytotoxic T cells in rheumatoid arthritis. The table came from immunoSEQ multiplex PCR; TCRdb's copy has only in-frame clones and leaves some out. This table holds approximately 18,000 clones, around 68% found once. Germline V gene data show CDR1 as SNHLY and CDR2 as FYNNEI. The CDR3 spans 14 residues. Trimming at V came to 4 bases and at J to 5 bases, leaving 4 bases not matched to a gene. The source is a man in his sixties in good health. The source material was CD8+ T cells sorted from blood. This sequence joins TRBV2 and TRBJ2-3, with 9 bases aligning to TRBD1. The CDR3 here is CASSGGTGIDTQYF. In DNA, the CDR3 is TGTGCCAGCAGTGGTGGGACAGGGATAGATACGCAGTATTTT.